The following is a TCR beta chain sequence with its context. The junction does not match germline at one end; this may be a read error. Among the patients, none had received any treatment before thyroid surgery. Source study methods: A distant-metastasis classifier for papillary thyroid cancer was built using CDR3 differences across clinicopathological groups. TCRdb re-called clones from the PCR reads using MiXCR. The V and J calls shown here were made by TCRdb, not taken from the authors' results. The sample carries over 8,500 clones, roughly 12% recorded once. This specimen belongs to a study of metastatic and nonmetastatic thyroid tumors. The overall study: Samples came from malignant and benign thyroid patients, and repertoires were compared across blood and tumor or nodule tissue.

Germline values: CDR1 SGHRS, CDR2 YFSETQ. CDR3 length: 19 amino acids. The sequenced sample was blood. This rearrangement joins TRBV5-1 to TRBJ2-1, with D possibly matching TRBD2 (7 bases). The TCR comes from a female donor with papillary thyroid cancer or a benign thyroid nodule (not recorded which). Some clones in this sample may be carry-over from other donors' samples. The CDR3 protein is CASSNAGLTEGGGYNKQFF. Written as DNA, the CDR3 is TGCGCCAGCAGCAACGCGGGACTAACAGAGGGAGGGGGATACAATAAGCAGTTCTTC.